The 19 T cell receptor beta chains reported below all come from one sample, sequenced in a study of metastatic and nonmetastatic thyroid tumors. From the PCR reads, TCRdb re-called clones with MiXCR. The profile shows 91,000 or so clones, roughly 13% of them singletons. No patient had received any treatment before thyroid surgery. The sequenced sample consisted of blood. These receptors were taken from a female donor with papillary thyroid cancer or a benign thyroid nodule (not recorded which). Some clones in this sample may be carry-over from other donors' samples.

This clone occurred a few times. A clone one base away is much larger, so this may be a read error. The V call is TRBV6-2 or TRBV6-3, the J call TRBJ2-3, with 9 bases matching TRBD2. The length of the CDR3 is 18 residues. Germline trimming cut 6 bases from V and 3 bases from J; bases unmatched to any gene: 16. CDR1 and CDR2 from the germline V gene are MNHEY and SVGEGT. CDR3 sequence (DNA): TGTGCCAGCAGCCCCAGGGGACTGGCGGGAGGGGTAACAGATACGCAGTATTTT. This encodes CASSPRGLAGGVTDTQYF.

Points on this clone: A much larger clone sits a single nucleotide away, making a read error possible. This chain joins TRBV7-9 and TRBJ1-5; D unresolved. Germline values: CDR1 SEHNR, CDR2 FQNEAQ (reference sequence). The CDR3 length is 14 residues. V was clipped by 3 bases and J by 4 bases, with 10 bases between them. The CDR3 sequence: CASSFDVLNQPQHF. CDR3 coding DNA: TGTGCCAGCAGCTTTGACGTATTGAATCAGCCCCAGCATTTT.

At least ten counts were recorded for this clone. The chain is built from TRBV28 and TRBJ1-2; D unresolved. This CDR3 is built from 13 residues. CDR1 and CDR2 from the germline V gene are MDHEN and SYDVKM. The V end lost 4 bases, the J end lost 4 bases, and 10 bases lay between the germline ends. Here the CDR3 reads CASSSGTSYGYTF. In DNA, the CDR3 is TGTGCCAGCAGTTCGGGCACGAGCTATGGCTACACCTTC.

There are many counts of this clone. The J gene is TRBJ2-5, the V gene TRBV10-3; D tentatively reads TRBD1 or TRBD2 (5 bases each). The germline gives CDR1 ENHRY, CDR2 SYGVKD. Trimming removed 8 bases from V and 2 bases from J, with 12 bases in between. CDR3 length equals 13 residues. The CDR3 is CAIGGQLQETQYF. CDR3 DNA: TGTGCCATCGGAGGACAACTTCAAGAGACCCAGTACTTC.

This clone was recorded many times. The V gene is TRBV4-3, the J gene TRBJ1-6, with 9 bases identical to TRBD1. The CDR3 is made up of 17 amino acids. Germline CDR1 is LGHNA and CDR2 is YSLEER. V shed 2 bases, J shed 7 bases, and the junction held 9 bases outside the gene matches. The DNA of the CDR3 is TGCGCCAGCAGCCAAAAAAGGGGACAGGGTACCAATTCACCCCTCCACTTT. This gives the protein CASSQKRGQGTNSPLHF.

This clone was seen repeatedly, ten times or more. This chain links TRBV27 with TRBJ2-1; 10 bases align to TRBD2. This CDR3 comprises 13 residues. Trimming at V came to 5 bases and at J to 11 bases, leaving 6 bases not matched to a gene. CDR1 is MNHEY and CDR2 is SMNVEV in the germline V gene (reference sequence). The CDR3 reads CASSPGGLAKQFF. The CDR3 DNA is TGTGCCAGCAGTCCGGGGGGACTAGCGAAGCAGTTCTTC.

This clone was detected ten times or more. The V call is TRBV7-2, the J call TRBJ1-1; 9 positions match TRBD1. CDR3 length: 14 amino acids. Trimming removed 4 bases from V and 3 bases from J; junction bases left unmatched: 3. Germline values: CDR1 SGHTA, CDR2 FQGNSA. In DNA form, the CDR3 reads TGTGCCAGCAGCTCCACAGGGGGCTACACTGAAGCTTTCTTT. Translated, it gives CASSSTGGYTEAFF.

This clone came up many times. CDR3 nucleotides: TGTGCCAGCAGGCCACAGGGTAACACCGGGGAGCTGTTTTTT. Protein sequence: CASRPQGNTGELFF. The chain carries TRBV12-3 or TRBV12-4 and TRBJ2-2; possible D gene TRBD1, 6 bases. V lost 6 bases and J lost 2, with 10 bases in between. CDR3 length: 14 amino acids.

This clone was detected many times. This rearrangement joins TRBV28 to TRBJ1-5; D perhaps matches TRBD1 (6 bases). The germline V and J ends were trimmed by 9 bases and 7 bases, with 19 bases remaining between them. The germline CDR1 and CDR2 sequences are MDHEN and SYDVKM. The CDR3 spans 14 residues. CDR3 nucleotides: TGTGCCAGTCAAAACGGGGGGGCTGGGCAGCCCCAGCATTTT. This gives the protein CASQNGGAGQPQHF.

This clone has ten or more counts. This sequence joins TRBV12-3 or TRBV12-4 and TRBJ1-2; TRBD1 is a possible D gene (5 bases). V was cut by 6 bases and J by 3 bases, with 11 bases left in between. The CDR3 contains 13 residues. The CDR3 sequence is CASSRGTHYGYTF. CDR3 bases: TGTGCCAGCAGCCGCGGGACCCACTATGGCTACACCTTC.

At least ten counts were recorded for this clone. Mismatch with germline at one junction end may stem from a read error. The rearrangement links TRBV7-9 to TRBJ2-7; possible D gene TRBD2, 6 bases. The CDR3 sequence is 14 residues long. Per germline, CDR1 SEHNR and CDR2 FQNEAQ (reference sequence). Here the CDR3 reads CASSLSSDTYVQYF. The CDR3 bases are TGTGCCAGCAGCTTATCTAGCGATACCTACGTGCAGTACTTC.

The sample holds many counts of this clone. The same CDR3 can be traced to other DNA sequences in this sample. V gene TRBV20-1 combines with J gene TRBJ2-4; the match to TRBD1 covers 12 bases. Germline V gene sequence: CDR1 DFQATT, CDR2 SNEGSKA (reference sequence). The junction had 9 bases not matched to a gene; V was cut back by 3 bases and J by 6 bases. This CDR3 has 16 residues. This CDR3 reads CSARPPGQGAGNIQYF. CDR3 DNA: TGCAGTGCTAGGCCCCCGGGACAGGGGGCAGGAAACATTCAGTACTTC.

Many counts were recorded for this clone. The rearrangement uses TRBV2 and TRBJ1-1; perhaps TRBD1 as D (5 bases). V lost 8 bases and J lost 4, with 8 bases in between. Per the germline V gene, CDR1 is SNHLY and CDR2 is FYNNEI. This CDR3 is built from 11 residues. This CDR3 reads CASGASTEAFF. The CDR3 DNA is TGTGCCAGCGGGGCCAGCACTGAAGCTTTCTTT.

This clone was seen many times. V gene TRBV29-1 combines with J gene TRBJ2-3, with D unclear. CDR1 is SQVTM, CDR2 ANQGSEA, per germline. V gave up 8 bases and J gave up 0 bases, with 9 bases separating them. The CDR3 is made up of 12 amino acids. As DNA, the CDR3 is TGCAGCATAACCACAAGCACAGATACGCAGTATTTT. Translation: CSITTSTDTQYF.

Notes on this clone: At one boundary the junction diverges from the germline segment, which might be a read error. This chain links TRBV5-1 with TRBJ2-7; D ambiguous. Per the germline V gene, CDR1 is SGHRS and CDR2 is YFSETQ. This CDR3 is 17 amino acids long. CDR3 in DNA: TGCGCCAGCATCTTGGCCCTCCTGCCAGTGGCTAGGTACGAGCAGTACTTC. Its translation is CASILALLPVARYEQYF.

This clone was counted ten times or more. This sequence joins TRBV7-8 and TRBJ2-3; tentatively, D is TRBD2 (7 bases). V lost 1 base and J lost 6, with 17 bases in between. Germline V gives CDR1 SGHVS, CDR2 FQNEAQ. The CDR3 loop spans 16 amino acids. The CDR3 DNA is TGTGCCAGCAGCTTAGAGGGGGGGGCGGTGTCGGATACGCAGTATTTT. This encodes CASSLEGGAVSDTQYF.

This clone has a count of ten or more. V is TRBV6-2 or TRBV6-3 and J is TRBJ2-1; 8 positions agree with TRBD1. This CDR3 is 18 amino acids long. The V gene end was trimmed by 1 base and the J gene end by 4 bases; junction bases not matched to a gene: 12. CDR1 and CDR2 (germline): MNHEY, SVGEGT. The CDR3 loop is CASSYLVDRGRLYNEQFF. The DNA of the CDR3 is TGTGCCAGCAGTTACTTGGTCGACAGGGGACGGTTGTACAATGAGCAGTTCTTC.

This clone was recorded at least ten times. The chain's CDR3 is CSARLQGRVAKNIQYF. In DNA form, the CDR3 reads TGCAGTGCTAGGCTACAGGGTCGTGTAGCCAAAAACATTCAGTACTTC. The chain combines TRBV20-1 with TRBJ2-4, with a tentative D call TRBD1 (6 bases). The germline CDR1 and CDR2 sequences are DFQATT and SNEGSKA (reference sequence). With 3 bases removed from V and 0 bases from J, the gap between germline ends came to 15 bases. This CDR3 has 16 residues.

This clone was detected ten times or more. V gene TRBV9 combines with J gene TRBJ1-6; a possible D gene is TRBD1 (5 bases). This CDR3 region has 14 residues. Germline V gene sequence: CDR1 SGDLS, CDR2 YYNGEE. V lost 0 bases to trimming and J lost 7 bases, with 8 bases between them. The CDR3, as DNA: TGTGCCAGCAGCGTAGGGTGGGGGAATTCACCCCTCCACTTT. The encoded protein is CASSVGWGNSPLHF.